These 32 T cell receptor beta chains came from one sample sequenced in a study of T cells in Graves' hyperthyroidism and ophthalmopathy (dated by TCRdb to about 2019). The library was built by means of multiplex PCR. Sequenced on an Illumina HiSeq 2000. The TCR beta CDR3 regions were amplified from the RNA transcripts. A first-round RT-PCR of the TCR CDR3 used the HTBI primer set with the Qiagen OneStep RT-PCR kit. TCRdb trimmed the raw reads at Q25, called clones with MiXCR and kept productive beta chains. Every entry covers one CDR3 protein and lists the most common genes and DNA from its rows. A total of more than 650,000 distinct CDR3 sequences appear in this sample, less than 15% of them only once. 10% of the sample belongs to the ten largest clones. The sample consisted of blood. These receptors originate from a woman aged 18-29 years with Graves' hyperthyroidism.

The CDR3 sequence: CATSDPVTGDGYTF. The CDR3 bases are TGTGCCACCAGTGATCCCGTGACAGGGGATGGCTACACCTTC. V gene TRBV24-1 combines with J gene TRBJ1-2; 8 positions match TRBD1. V dropped 3 bases and J dropped 6; count of bases not matched to a gene: 5. The CDR3 sequence is 14 residues long. Germline assignment: CDR1 KGHDR and CDR2 SFDVKD.

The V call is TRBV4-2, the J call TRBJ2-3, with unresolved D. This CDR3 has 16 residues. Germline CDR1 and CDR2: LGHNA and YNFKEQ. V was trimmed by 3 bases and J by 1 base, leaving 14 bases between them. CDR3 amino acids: CASSQPDWYRTDTQYF. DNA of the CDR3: TGTGCCAGCAGCCAGCCTGACTGGTATCGCACAGATACGCAGTATTTT.

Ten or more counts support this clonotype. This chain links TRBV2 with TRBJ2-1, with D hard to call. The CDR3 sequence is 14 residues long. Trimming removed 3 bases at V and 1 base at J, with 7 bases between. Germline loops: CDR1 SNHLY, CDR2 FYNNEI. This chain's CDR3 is CASSEEGSYNEQFF. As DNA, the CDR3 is TGTGCCAGCAGTGAGGAAGGATCCTACAATGAGCAGTTCTTC. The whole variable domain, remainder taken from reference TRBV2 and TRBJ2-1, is EPEVTQTPSHQVTQMGQEVILRCVPISNHLYFYWYRQILGQKVEFLVSFYNNEISEKSEIFDDQFSVERPDGSNFTLKIRSTKLEDSAMYFCASSEEGSYNEQFFGPGTRLTVL.

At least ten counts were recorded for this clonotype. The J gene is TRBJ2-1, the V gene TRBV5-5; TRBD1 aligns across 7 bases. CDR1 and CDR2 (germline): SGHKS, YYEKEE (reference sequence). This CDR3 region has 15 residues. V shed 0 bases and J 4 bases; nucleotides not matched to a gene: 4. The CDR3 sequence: CASSLVWDRYNEQFF. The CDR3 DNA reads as TGTGCCAGCAGCTTGGTTTGGGACAGATACAATGAGCAGTTCTTC.

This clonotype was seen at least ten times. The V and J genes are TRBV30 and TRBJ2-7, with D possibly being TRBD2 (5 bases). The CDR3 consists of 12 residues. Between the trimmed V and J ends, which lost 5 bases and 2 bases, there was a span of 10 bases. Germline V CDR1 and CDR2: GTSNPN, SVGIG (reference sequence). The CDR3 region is CAWRGSAYEQYF. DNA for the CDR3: TGTGCCTGGCGAGGGTCTGCCTACGAGCAGTACTTC. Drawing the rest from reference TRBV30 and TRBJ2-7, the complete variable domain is SQTIHQWPATLVQPVGSPLSLECTVEGTSNPNLYWYRQAAGRGLQLLFYSVGIGQISSEVPQNLSASRPQDRQFILSSKKLLLSDSGFYLCAWRGSAYEQYFGPGTRLTVT.

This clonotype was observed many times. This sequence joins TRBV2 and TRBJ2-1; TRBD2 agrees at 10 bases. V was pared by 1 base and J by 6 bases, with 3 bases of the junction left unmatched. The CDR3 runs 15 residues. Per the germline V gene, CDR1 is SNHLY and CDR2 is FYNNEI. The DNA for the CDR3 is TGTGCCAGCAGTGAAGGGGCTAGCGGGAGCAATGAGCAGTTCTTC. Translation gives CASSEGASGSNEQFF.

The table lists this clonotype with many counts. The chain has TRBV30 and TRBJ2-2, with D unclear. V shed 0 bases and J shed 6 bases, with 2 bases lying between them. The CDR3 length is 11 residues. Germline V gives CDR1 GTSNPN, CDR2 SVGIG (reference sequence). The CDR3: CAWSVSGELFF. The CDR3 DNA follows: TGTGCCTGGAGTGTTTCCGGGGAGCTGTTTTTT. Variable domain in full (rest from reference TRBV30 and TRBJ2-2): SQTIHQWPATLVQPVGSPLSLECTVEGTSNPNLYWYRQAAGRGLQLLFYSVGIGQISSEVPQNLSASRPQDRQFILSSKKLLLSDSGFYLCAWSVSGELFFGEGSRLTVL.

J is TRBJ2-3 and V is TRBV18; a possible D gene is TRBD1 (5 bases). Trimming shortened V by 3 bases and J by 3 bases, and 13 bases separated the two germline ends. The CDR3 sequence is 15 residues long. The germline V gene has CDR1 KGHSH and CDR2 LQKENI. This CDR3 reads CASSPPGRVTDTQYF. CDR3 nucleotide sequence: TGTGCCAGCTCACCTCCTGGCAGGGTGACAGATACGCAGTATTTT.

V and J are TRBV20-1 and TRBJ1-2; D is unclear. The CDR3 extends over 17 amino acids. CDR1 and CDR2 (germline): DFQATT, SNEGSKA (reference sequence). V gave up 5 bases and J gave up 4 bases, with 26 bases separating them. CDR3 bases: TGCAGTGCTCAAATTAACCCGGGTCCCACATTGGGCTATGGCTACACCTTC. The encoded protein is CSAQINPGPTLGYGYTF.

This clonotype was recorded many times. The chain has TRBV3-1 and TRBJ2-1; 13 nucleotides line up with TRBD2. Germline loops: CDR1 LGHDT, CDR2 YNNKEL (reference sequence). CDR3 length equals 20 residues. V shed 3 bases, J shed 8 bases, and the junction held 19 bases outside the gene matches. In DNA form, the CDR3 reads TGTGCCAGCAGCCAGTTACTAGCGGGAGGGCGGTCCCACTATTCTCATGAGCAGTTCTTC. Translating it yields CASSQLLAGGRSHYSHEQFF.

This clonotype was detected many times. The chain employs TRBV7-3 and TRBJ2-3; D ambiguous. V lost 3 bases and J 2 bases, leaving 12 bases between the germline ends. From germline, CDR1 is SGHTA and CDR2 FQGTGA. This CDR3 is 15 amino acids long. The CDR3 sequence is CASSFGRQHTDTQYF. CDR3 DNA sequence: TGTGCCAGCAGCTTTGGGCGGCAACACACAGATACGCAGTATTTT.

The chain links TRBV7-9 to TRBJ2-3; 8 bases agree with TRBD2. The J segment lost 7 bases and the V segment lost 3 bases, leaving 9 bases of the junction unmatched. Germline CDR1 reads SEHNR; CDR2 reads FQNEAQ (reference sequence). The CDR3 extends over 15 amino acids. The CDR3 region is CASSFLGLEGNTQYF. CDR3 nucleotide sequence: TGTGCCAGCAGCTTCCTGGGACTAGAGGGAAATACGCAGTATTTT.

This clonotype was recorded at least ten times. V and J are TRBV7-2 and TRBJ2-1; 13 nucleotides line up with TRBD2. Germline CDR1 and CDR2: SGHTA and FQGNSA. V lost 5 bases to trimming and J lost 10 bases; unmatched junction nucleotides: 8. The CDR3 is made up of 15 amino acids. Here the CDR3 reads CASSQGLAGVWEQFF. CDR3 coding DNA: TGTGCCAGCAGCCAAGGACTAGCGGGAGTATGGGAGCAGTTCTTC.

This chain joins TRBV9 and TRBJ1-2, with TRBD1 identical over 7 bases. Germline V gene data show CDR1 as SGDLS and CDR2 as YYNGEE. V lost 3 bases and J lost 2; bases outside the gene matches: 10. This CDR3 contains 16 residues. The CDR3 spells CASSASTHRGNYGYTF. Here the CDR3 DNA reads TGTGCCAGCAGCGCCTCCACTCACAGGGGAAACTATGGCTACACCTTC.

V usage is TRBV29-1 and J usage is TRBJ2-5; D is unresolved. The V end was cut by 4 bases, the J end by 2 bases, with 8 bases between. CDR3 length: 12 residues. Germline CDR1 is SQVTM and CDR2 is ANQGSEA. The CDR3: CSVARAQETQYF. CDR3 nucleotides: TGCAGCGTTGCAAGGGCGCAAGAGACCCAGTACTTC.

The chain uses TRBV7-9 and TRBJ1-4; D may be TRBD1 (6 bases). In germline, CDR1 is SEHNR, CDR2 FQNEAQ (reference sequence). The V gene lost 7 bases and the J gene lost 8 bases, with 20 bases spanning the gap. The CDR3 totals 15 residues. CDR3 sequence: CASTKTGKGEEKLFF. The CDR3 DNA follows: TGTGCCAGCACCAAAACAGGGAAGGGGGAAGAAAAACTGTTTTTT. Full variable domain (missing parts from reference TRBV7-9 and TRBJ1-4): DTGVSQNPRHKITKRGQNVTFRCDPISEHNRLYWYRQTLGQGPEFLTYFQNEAQLEKSRLLSDRFSAERPKGSFSTLEIQRTEQGDSAMYLCASTKTGKGEEKLFFGSGTQLSVL.

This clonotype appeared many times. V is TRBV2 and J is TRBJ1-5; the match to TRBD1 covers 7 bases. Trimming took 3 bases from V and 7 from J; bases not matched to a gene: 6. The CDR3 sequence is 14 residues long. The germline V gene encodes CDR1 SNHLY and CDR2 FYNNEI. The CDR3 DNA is TGTGCCAGCAGTGATGACAGGGCGCACCAGCCCCAGCATTTT. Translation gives CASSDDRAHQPQHF. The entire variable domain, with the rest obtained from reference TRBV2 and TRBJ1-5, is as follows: EPEVTQTPSHQVTQMGQEVILRCVPISNHLYFYWYRQILGQKVEFLVSFYNNEISEKSEIFDDQFSVERPDGSNFTLKIRSTKLEDSAMYFCASSDDRAHQPQHFGDGTRLSIL.

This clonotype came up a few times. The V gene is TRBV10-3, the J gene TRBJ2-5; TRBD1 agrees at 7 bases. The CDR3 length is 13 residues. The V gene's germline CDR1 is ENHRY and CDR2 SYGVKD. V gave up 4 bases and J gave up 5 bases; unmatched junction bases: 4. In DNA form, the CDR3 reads TGTGCCATCAGTGGAACAGGGGTGGAGACCCAGTACTTC. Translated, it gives CAISGTGVETQYF.

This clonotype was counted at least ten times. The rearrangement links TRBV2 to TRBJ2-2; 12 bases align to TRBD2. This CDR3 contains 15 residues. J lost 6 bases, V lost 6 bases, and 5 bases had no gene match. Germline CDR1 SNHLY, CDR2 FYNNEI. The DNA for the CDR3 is TGTGCCAGCAGGGAACTAGCGGGAGGTTCCGGGGAGCTGTTTTTT. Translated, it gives CASRELAGGSGELFF. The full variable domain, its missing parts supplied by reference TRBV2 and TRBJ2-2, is EPEVTQTPSHQVTQMGQEVILRCVPISNHLYFYWYRQILGQKVEFLVSFYNNEISEKSEIFDDQFSVERPDGSNFTLKIRSTKLEDSAMYFCASRELAGGSGELFFGEGSRLTVL.

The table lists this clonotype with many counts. The CDR3 region has the DNA TGTGCCAGCAGCTCCTCTGTAGCGGATTACACAGATACGCAGTATTTT. This translates into CASSSSVADYTDTQYF. This rearrangement joins TRBV13 to TRBJ2-3; TRBD2 is a possible D gene (6 bases). Germline CDR1 is PRHDT and CDR2 is FYEKMQ (reference sequence). V lost 4 bases and J 2 bases, leaving 16 bases between the germline ends. CDR3 length equals 16 residues.

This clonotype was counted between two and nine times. CDR3 sequence (DNA): TGCGCCAGCAGCCCTGGGACCGAGACCTACGAGCAGTACTTC. This codes for CASSPGTETYEQYF. The rearrangement joins TRBV5-1 to TRBJ2-7; TRBD1 or TRBD2 may be the D gene (5 bases each). The length of the CDR3 is 14 residues. V was cut by 4 bases and J by 2 bases, with 13 bases left in between. Looked up from germline, CDR1 is SGHRS and CDR2 is YFSETQ.

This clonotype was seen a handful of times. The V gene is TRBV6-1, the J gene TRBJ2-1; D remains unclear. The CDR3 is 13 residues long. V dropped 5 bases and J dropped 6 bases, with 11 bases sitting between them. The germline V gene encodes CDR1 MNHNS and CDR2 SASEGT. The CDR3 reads CASSFQGLNEQFF. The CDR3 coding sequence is TGTGCCAGCAGTTTCCAAGGCCTCAATGAGCAGTTCTTC.

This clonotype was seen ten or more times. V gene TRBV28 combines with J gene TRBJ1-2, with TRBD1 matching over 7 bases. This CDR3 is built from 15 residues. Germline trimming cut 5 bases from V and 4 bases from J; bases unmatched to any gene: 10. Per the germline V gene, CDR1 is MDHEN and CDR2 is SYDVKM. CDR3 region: CASSQGTALSYGYTF. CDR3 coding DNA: TGTGCCAGCAGTCAAGGGACAGCACTCAGCTATGGCTACACCTTC.

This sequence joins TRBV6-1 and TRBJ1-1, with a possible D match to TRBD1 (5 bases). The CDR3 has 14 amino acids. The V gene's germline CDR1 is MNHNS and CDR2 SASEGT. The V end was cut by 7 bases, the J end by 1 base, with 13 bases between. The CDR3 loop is CASMPGTANTEAFF. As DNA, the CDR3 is TGTGCCAGCATGCCCGGGACTGCGAACACTGAAGCTTTCTTT.

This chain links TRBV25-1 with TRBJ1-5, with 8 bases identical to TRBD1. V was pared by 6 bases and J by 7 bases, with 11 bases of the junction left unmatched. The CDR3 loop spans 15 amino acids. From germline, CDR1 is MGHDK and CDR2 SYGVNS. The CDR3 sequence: CASSSGQGARQPQHF. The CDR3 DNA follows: TGTGCCAGCAGCTCCGGGCAGGGGGCTCGACAGCCCCAGCATTTT.

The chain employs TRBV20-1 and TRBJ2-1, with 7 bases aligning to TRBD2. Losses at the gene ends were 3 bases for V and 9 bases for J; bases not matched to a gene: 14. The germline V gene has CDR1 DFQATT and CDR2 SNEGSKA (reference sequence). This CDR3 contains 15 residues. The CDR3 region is CSASTSARRLFEQFF. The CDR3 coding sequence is TGCAGTGCTAGCACTAGCGCGAGAAGATTGTTTGAGCAGTTCTTC.

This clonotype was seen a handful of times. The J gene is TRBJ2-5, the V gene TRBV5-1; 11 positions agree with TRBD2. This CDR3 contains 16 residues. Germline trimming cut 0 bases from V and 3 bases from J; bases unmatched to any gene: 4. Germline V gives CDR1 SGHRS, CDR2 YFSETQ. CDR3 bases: TGCGCCAGCAGCTTGGTGGCTAGCGGGAGGAAAGAGACCCAGTACTTC. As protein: CASSLVASGRKETQYF.

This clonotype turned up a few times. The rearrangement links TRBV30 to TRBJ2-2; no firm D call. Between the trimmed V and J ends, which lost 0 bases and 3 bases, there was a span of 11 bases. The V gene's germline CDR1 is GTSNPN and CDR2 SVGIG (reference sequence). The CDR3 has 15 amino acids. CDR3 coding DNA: TGTGCCTGGAGTGTACTCGCCGCCTACACCGGGGAGCTGTTTTTT. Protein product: CAWSVLAAYTGELFF. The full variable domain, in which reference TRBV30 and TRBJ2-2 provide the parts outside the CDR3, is SQTIHQWPATLVQPVGSPLSLECTVEGTSNPNLYWYRQAAGRGLQLLFYSVGIGQISSEVPQNLSASRPQDRQFILSSKKLLLSDSGFYLCAWSVLAAYTGELFFGEGSRLTVL.

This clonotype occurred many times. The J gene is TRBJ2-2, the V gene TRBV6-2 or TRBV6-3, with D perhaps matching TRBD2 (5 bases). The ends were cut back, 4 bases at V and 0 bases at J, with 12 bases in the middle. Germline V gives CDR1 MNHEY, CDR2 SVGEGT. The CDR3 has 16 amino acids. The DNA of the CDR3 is TGTGCCAGCAGTTTTGGCGGACTCGCGAACACCGGGGAGCTGTTTTTT. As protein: CASSFGGLANTGELFF.

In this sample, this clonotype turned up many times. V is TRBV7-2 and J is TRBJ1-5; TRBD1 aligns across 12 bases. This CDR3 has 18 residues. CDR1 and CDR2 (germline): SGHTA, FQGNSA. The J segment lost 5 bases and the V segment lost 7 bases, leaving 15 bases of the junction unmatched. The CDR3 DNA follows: TGTGCCAGCACCCCATCCGGGACAGGGGGCGCGAGGTATCAGCCCCAGCATTTT. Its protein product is CASTPSGTGGARYQPQHF.

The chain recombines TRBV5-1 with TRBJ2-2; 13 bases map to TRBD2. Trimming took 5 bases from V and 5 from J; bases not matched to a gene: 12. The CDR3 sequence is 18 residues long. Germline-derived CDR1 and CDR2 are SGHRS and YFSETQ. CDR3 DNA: TGCGCCAGCAGGCCACGCCCTGGGACTAGCGGGGATACCGGGGAGCTGTTTTTT. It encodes CASRPRPGTSGDTGELFF. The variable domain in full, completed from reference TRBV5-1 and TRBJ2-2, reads KAGVTQTPRYLIKTRGQQVTLSCSPISGHRSVSWYQQTPGQGLQFLFEYFSETQRNKGNFPGRFSGRQFSNSRSEMNVSTLELGDSALYLCASRPRPGTSGDTGELFFGEGSRLTVL.

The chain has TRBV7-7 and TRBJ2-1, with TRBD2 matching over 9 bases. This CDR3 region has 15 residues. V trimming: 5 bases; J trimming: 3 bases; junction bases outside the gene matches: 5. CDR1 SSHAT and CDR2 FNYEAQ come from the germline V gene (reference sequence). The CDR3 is CASSRNSGSYNEQFF. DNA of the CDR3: TGTGCCAGCAGCCGAAATAGCGGGAGCTACAATGAGCAGTTCTTC.